This T cell receptor (beta chain) was sequenced for a study of T cells in Graves' hyperthyroidism and ophthalmopathy. This clonotype was seen repeatedly, ten times or more. Its antigen is undetermined. Study-wide results and caveats: Most thyroid clonotypes with frequency above 0.001 were detected in blood.

The germline CDR1 and CDR2 sequences are KGHSH and LQKENI. The V and J ends lost 8 bases and 2 bases respectively, with 14 bases between them. The CDR3 covers 14 residues. Regions amplified from RNA transcripts were the TCR beta CDR3 regions. The HTBI primer set served for first-round RT-PCR of the TCR CDR3. Via MiXCR, TCRdb re-called the multiplex PCR reads, giving one row per CDR3 protein. The table lists under 600,000 distinct CDR3 sequences, 16% of them singletons, with around 3.5% in the top ten. The sample consisted of blood. The clonotype comes from a woman between 40 and 55 years old with Graves' ophthalmopathy. The genes are TRBV18 and TRBJ2-3, with D possibly being TRBD1 (7 bases). The chain's CDR3 is CASAGQTHTDTQYF. CDR3 DNA: TGTGCCAGCGCGGGACAGACGCACACAGATACGCAGTATTTT.